Listed here are 10 T cell receptor beta chains from one sample, sequenced in a study of T cells in Graves' hyperthyroidism and ophthalmopathy. From RNA transcripts, TCR beta CDR3 regions were amplified. First-round RT-PCR with HTBI primers amplified the TCR CDR3 region. TCRdb fed the multiplex PCR reads into MiXCR, producing one record per CDR3 protein. Of about 700,000 distinct CDR3 sequences listed, about 14% are singletons. The sample taken for sequencing was blood. All receptors derive from a woman aged 18-30 years with Graves' hyperthyroidism.

This clonotype was counted ten times or more. The rearrangement joins TRBV30 to TRBJ2-7, with TRBD2 identical over 10 bases. The CDR3 sequence is 14 residues long. The trim removed 7 bases at V and 4 bases at J, leaving 10 bases unmatched. CDR1 is GTSNPN, CDR2 SVGIG, per germline (reference sequence). Written as DNA, the CDR3 is TGTGCCTTTTCGATAGCGGGAGGTTGGTACGAGCAGTACTTC. This sequence encodes CAFSIAGGWYEQYF. The full variable domain, rest sourced from reference TRBV30 and TRBJ2-7, is SQTIHQWPATLVQPVGSPLSLECTVEGTSNPNLYWYRQAAGRGLQLLFYSVGIGQISSEVPQNLSASRPQDRQFILSSKKLLLSDSGFYLCAFSIAGGWYEQYFGPGTRLTVT.

The chain has TRBV7-2 and TRBJ2-5; TRBD2 matches at 7 bases. CDR1 and CDR2 from the germline V gene are SGHTA and FQGNSA. The length of the CDR3 is 14 residues. V shed 1 base and J 5 bases; nucleotides not matched to a gene: 4. Written as DNA, the CDR3 is TGTGCCAGCAGCTTAGGGCGGGAGTACGAGACCCAGTACTTC. Residues: CASSLGREYETQYF. The full variable domain, completed using reference TRBV7-2 and TRBJ2-5, is GAGVSQSPSNKVTEKGKDVELRCDPISGHTALYWYRQSLGQGLEFLIYFQGNSAPDKSGLPSDRFSAERTGGSVSTLTIQRTQQEDSAVYLCASSLGREYETQYFGPGTRLLVL.

The sample holds many counts of this clonotype. The chain recombines TRBV6-2 or TRBV6-3 with TRBJ2-1; possibly TRBD2 for D (7 bases). The germline gives CDR1 MNHEY, CDR2 SVGEGT. This CDR3 contains 24 residues. Between the trimmed V and J ends, which lost 0 bases and 0 bases, there was a span of 33 bases. CDR3 sequence reads: CASSYSSAGAGGLGAPSSYNEQFF. In DNA, the CDR3 is TGTGCCAGCAGTTACTCGTCCGCAGGGGCAGGAGGACTAGGGGCCCCAAGCTCCTACAATGAGCAGTTCTTC.

At least ten counts were recorded for this clonotype. The genes are TRBV6-2 or TRBV6-3 and TRBJ1-5, with D unclear. The germline V gene has CDR1 MNHEY and CDR2 SVGEGT. There are 15 residues in the CDR3. Trimming shortened V by 0 bases and J by 6 bases, and 12 bases separated the two germline ends. Written as DNA, the CDR3 is TGTGCCAGCAGTTACTCCGGCCGGCAAGGTCAGCCCCAGCATTTT. It is translated as CASSYSGRQGQPQHF.

V usage is TRBV18 and J usage is TRBJ2-2, with a tentative D call TRBD2 (5 bases). Germline V gene lookup returns CDR1 KGHSH and CDR2 LQKENI. Trimming removed 0 bases from V and 4 bases from J, with 9 bases in between. The CDR3 has 15 residues. CDR3 amino acids: CASSPPGVFTGELFF. In nucleotides, the CDR3 is TGTGCCAGCTCACCACCGGGAGTCTTCACCGGGGAGCTGTTTTTT. The variable domain in full, with the rest retrieved from reference TRBV18 and TRBJ2-2, is NAGVMQNPRHLVRRRGQEARLRCSPMKGHSHVYWYRQLPEEGLKFMVYLQKENIIDESGMPKERFSAEFPKEGPSILRIQQVVRGDSAAYFCASSPPGVFTGELFFGEGSRLTVL.

The V and J genes are TRBV28 and TRBJ1-1, with unresolved D. This CDR3 region has 13 residues. Trimming cost V 3 bases and J 8 bases, with 13 bases left between them. The germline V gene encodes CDR1 MDHEN and CDR2 SYDVKM. The CDR3 coding sequence is TGTGCCAGCAGTTTCTTTATTCAGGAAGAAGCTTTCTTT. This codes for CASSFFIQEEAFF.

This clonotype was counted at least ten times. The chain joins TRBV2 to TRBJ1-2; D call uncertain. The CDR3 contains 16 residues. The V end lost 6 bases, the J end lost 1 base, and 18 bases lay between the germline ends. The germline gives CDR1 SNHLY, CDR2 FYNNEI. The CDR3 protein is CASRDDMVGFNYGYTF. CDR3 nucleotide sequence: TGTGCCAGCAGGGATGACATGGTCGGGTTTAACTATGGCTACACCTTC.

This clonotype appeared many times. The chain links TRBV13 to TRBJ2-7; the D call may be TRBD1 or TRBD2 (5 bases each). The CDR3 is 14 amino acids. V gave up 3 bases and J gave up 3 bases, with 12 bases separating them. Germline-derived CDR1 and CDR2 are PRHDT and FYEKMQ (reference sequence). The CDR3 coding sequence is TGTGCCAGCAGCTTTGGGACGGCTATCTACGAGCAGTACTTC. Residues: CASSFGTAIYEQYF.

Ten or more counts support this clonotype. The chain recombines TRBV20-1 with TRBJ2-1; TRBD1 aligns across 10 bases. J was trimmed by 8 bases and V by 2 bases; bases with no gene match: 6. Per germline, CDR1 DFQATT and CDR2 SNEGSKA (reference sequence). This CDR3 has 14 residues. The CDR3 coding sequence is TGCAGTGCTAGACCGGGACAGGGGTATGATGAGCAGTTCTTC. As protein: CSARPGQGYDEQFF.

This clonotype was counted between two and nine times. In nucleotides, the CDR3 is TGTGCCACCAGCGACCGGCAGGGGCCGAGCTCCTATAATTCACCCCTCCACTTT. This sequence encodes CATSDRQGPSSYNSPLHF. J is TRBJ1-6 and V is TRBV15; perhaps TRBD1 as D (6 bases). V lost 5 bases, J lost 0 bases, and 17 bases lay in between. The CDR3 is 18 residues long. CDR1 LNHNV and CDR2 YYDKDF come from the germline V gene (reference sequence).